This entry is about one T cell receptor (beta chain). Its antigen is unknown. This record comes from a study of T-cell memory formation after mild COVID-19. In the study overall: There were largely donor-specific TCR clusters.

V shed 7 bases and J shed 2 bases, with 10 bases lying between them. Germline assignment: CDR1 DFQATT and CDR2 SNEGSKA (reference sequence). The CDR3 is 12 amino acids. TCRdb called the 5' RACE reads again in MiXCR, with one record for every CDR3 protein. There are around 420,000 distinct CDR3 sequences in the sample; approximately 24% occur only once, and 8.5% to 9% lies in the top ten. The study, taken as a whole, reports: Detection of some responders pre-infection suggested pre-existing cross-reactive memory T cells participated. A balance of CD4 and CD8 characterized clones contracting day 15 to 85, whereas later expanders leaned CD4+.

The specimen was PBMCs or a T cell subset sorted from them (not recorded which). The clonotype was recovered from an adult woman who had mild COVID-19 (a few samples of this study predate the infection). Cell type and time point are not known. The J gene is TRBJ2-3, the V gene TRBV20-1; D is unresolved. The CDR3: CSGSRSTDTQYF. In DNA form, the CDR3 reads TGCAGTGGTTCGAGGTCCACAGATACGCAGTATTTT.